This T cell receptor beta chain originates from a study of blood T cell repertoires in COVID-19. Trimming removed 5 bases at V and 2 bases at J, with 13 bases between. Per germline, CDR1 SGHNT and CDR2 YYREEE (reference sequence). The CDR3 loop spans 14 amino acids. Sequenced by immunoSEQ multiplex PCR; TCRdb stores in-frame clones only, minus some. The data show more than 90,000 clones, roughly four fifths seen once. The TCR was taken from a man aged 50 or older with acute or convalescent COVID-19. The chain joins TRBV5-4 to TRBJ1-2, with D perhaps TRBD1 (5 bases). The sequencing input was peripheral blood. CDR3 coding DNA: TGTGCCAGCAGGAGGGGAGGAGAGAACTATGGCTACACCTTC. It specifies CASRRGGENYGYTF.